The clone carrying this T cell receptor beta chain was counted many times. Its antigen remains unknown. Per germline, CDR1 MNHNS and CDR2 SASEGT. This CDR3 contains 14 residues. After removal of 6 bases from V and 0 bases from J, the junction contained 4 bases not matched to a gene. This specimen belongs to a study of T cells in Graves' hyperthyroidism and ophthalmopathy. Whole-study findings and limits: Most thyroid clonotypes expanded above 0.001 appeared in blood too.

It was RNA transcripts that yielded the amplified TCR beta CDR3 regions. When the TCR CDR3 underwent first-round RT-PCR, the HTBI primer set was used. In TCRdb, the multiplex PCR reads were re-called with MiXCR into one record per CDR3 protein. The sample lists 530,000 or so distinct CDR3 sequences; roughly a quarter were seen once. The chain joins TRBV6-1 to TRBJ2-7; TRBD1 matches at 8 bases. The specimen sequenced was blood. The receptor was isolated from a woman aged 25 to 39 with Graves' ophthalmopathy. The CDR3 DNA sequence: TGTGCCAGCAGGGACAGGGACGTCTCCTACGAGCAGTACTTC. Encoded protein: CASRDRDVSYEQYF.